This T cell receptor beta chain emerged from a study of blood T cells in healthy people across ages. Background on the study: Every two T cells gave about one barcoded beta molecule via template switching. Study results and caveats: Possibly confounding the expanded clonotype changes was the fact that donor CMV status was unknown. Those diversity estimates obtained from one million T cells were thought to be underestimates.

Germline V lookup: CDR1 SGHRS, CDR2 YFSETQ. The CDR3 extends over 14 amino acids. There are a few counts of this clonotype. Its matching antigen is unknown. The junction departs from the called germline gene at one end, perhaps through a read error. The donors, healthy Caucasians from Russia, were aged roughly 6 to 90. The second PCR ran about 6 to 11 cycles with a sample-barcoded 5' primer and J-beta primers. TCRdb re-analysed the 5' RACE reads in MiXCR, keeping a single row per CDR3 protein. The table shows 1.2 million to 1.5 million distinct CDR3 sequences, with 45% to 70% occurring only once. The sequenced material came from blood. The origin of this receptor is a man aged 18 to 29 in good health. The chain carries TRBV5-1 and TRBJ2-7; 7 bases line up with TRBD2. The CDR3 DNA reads TGTGCCAGCAGTTTCACCAGCGGGACTTACGAGCAGTACTTC. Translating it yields CASSFTSGTYEQYF.